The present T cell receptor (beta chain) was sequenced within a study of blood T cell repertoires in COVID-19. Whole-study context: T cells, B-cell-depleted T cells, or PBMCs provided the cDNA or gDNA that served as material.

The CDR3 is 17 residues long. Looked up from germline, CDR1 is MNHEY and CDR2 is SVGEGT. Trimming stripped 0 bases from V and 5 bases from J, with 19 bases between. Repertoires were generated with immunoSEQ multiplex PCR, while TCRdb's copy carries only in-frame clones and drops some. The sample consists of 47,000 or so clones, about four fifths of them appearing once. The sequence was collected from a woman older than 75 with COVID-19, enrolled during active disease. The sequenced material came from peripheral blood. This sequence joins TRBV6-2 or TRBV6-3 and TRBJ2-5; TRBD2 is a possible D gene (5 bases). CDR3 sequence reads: CASSYSFVGEGGETQYF. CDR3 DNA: TGTGCCAGCAGTTACTCGTTTGTCGGCGAGGGTGGGGAGACCCAGTACTTC.